This TCR beta chain derives from a study of B cell selection in AIRE deficiency. Study findings and constraints: Healthy donors alone shared over 25% of 3,500 to 4,000 Treg sequences; patients alone 9% to 9.5%. Patient Tconv cells held 25% to 35% of Treg sequences shared by healthy donors.

V was clipped by 1 base and J by 9 bases, with 19 bases between them. The germline gives CDR1 LGHNA, CDR2 YSLEER. The CDR3 totals 16 residues. The regulatory T cell sort gate was CD4+CD25hiCD127low/negative. Control samples were from healthy, unrelated donors. Assay used: immunoSEQ multiplex PCR; TCRdb lists only in-frame clones, some missing. The sample yields 23,000 or so clones, 85% to 95% seen once. Notes on this clone: As yet, its antigen is unknown.

This receptor was identified in a human donor in good health. Sequencing input: CD4+CD25+ Tregs sorted from PBMCs. V and J are TRBV4-3 and TRBJ1-5; D is perhaps TRBD1 (5 bases). CDR3 DNA: TGCGCCAGCAGCCAAGGCGCAGGGCCCACGGGTGGGCCCCAGCATTTT. Translation: CASSQGAGPTGGPQHF.